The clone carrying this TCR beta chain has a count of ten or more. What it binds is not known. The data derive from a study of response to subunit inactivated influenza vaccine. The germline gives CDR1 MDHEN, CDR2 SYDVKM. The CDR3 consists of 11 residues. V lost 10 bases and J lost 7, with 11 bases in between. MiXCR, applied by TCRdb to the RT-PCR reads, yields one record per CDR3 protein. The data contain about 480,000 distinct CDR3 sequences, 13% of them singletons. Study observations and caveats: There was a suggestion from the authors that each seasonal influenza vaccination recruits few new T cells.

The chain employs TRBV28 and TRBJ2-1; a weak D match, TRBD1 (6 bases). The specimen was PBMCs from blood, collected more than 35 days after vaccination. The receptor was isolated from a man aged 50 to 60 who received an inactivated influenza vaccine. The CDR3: CATDSLNEQFF. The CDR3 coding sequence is TGTGCCACGGACAGCCTGAATGAGCAGTTCTTC.